The TCR beta chain described here comes from a study of T cells expressing NK-cell markers. Background on the study: Sorted CD3+CD56+NKG2C+, CD3+CD56+NKG2C- and CD3+CD56-NKG2C+ T-cell subsets were beta-chain profiled.

General study points: The study found these clonotypes also leading the CD3+CD56-NKG2C+ fraction in a few donors. Whether expanded NKG2C-expressing T cell clones recognize HCMV is unknown.

About this clonotype itself: The antigen is not known.

A 5'RACE template switching approach incorporating UMIs was used to make TCR beta cDNA. TCRdb re-called the 5' RACE reads and catalogs CDR3 proteins one per entry, DNA excluded. The repertoire shows a few hundred thousand distinct CDR3 sequences; the top ten hold over 4%. Sample: blood T cells: a sorted CD56 or NKG2C T cell subset, CD4+ or CD8+ T cells, or bulk PBMC T cells (not recorded which). The TCR was taken from a man aged 18 to 69 in good health.

The CDR3 protein is CASSHKNTQYF. The rearrangement links TRBV3-1 to TRBJ2-3. Germline lookup yields CDR1 LGHDT and CDR2 YNNKEL (reference sequence). The CDR3 consists of 11 residues.